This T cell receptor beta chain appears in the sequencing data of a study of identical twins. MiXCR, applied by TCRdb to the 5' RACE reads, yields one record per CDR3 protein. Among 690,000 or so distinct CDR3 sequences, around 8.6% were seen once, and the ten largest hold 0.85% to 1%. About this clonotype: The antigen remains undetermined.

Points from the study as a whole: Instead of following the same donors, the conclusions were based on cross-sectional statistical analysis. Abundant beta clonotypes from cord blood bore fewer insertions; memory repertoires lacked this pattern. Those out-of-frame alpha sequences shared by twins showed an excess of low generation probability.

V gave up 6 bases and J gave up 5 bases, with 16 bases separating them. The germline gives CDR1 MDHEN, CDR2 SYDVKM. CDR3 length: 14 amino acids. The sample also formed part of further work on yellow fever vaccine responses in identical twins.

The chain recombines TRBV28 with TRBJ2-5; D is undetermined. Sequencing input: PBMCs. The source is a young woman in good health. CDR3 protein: CASSRSLRVETQYF. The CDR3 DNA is TGTGCCAGCAGCCGCTCGCTCCGAGTGGAGACCCAGTACTTC.